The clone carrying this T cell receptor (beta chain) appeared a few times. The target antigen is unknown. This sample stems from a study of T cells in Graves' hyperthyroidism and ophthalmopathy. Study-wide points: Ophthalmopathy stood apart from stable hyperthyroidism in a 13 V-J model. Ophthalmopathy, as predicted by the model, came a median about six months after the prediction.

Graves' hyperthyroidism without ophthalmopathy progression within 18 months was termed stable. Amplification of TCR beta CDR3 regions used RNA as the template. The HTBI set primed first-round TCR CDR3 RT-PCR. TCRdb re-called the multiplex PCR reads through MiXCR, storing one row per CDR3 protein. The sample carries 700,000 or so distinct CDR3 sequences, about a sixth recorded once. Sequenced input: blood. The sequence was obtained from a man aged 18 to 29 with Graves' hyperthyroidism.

Here the CDR3 reads CSATEINSYNEQFF. CDR3 DNA: TGCAGTGCCACCGAAATTAACTCCTACAATGAGCAGTTCTTC. The chain employs TRBV20-1 and TRBJ2-1; D remains unclear. Germline loops: CDR1 DFQATT, CDR2 SNEGSKA (reference sequence). The CDR3 has 14 residues. The V and J ends lost 6 bases and 0 bases respectively, with 12 bases between them.